The clone carrying this T cell receptor beta chain was observed at least ten times. Unique molecular identifiers were used to barcode this TCRbeta library. TCRdb reprocessed the PCR reads via MiXCR and lists one record per CDR3 protein. The table lists 70,000 to 95,000 distinct CDR3 sequences, 10% to 15% of them singletons. The record originates from a study of T-cell reconstitution after alpha-beta-depleted transplantation in children. This CDR3 is 13 amino acids long. The ends lost 7 bases at V and 1 base at J; junction bases unmatched: 4. Germline CDR1 is SQVTM and CDR2 is ANQGSEA. The clonotype was recovered from a human donor who donated a stem cell graft to a child with inherited bone marrow failure. The sequenced sample was PBMCs from the stem cell graft donor, obtained from the stem cell graft. V is TRBV29-1 and J is TRBJ1-1, with TRBD1 identical over 9 bases. As DNA, the CDR3 is TGCAGCGGCGGGACAGGGTGGAACACTGAAGCTTTCTTT. This sequence encodes CSGGTGWNTEAFF.